This T cell receptor (beta chain) is drawn from a study of cytomegalovirus exposure and HLA in healthy donors. Trimming took off 4 bases at V and 4 bases at J, with 9 bases between the two ends. This CDR3 region has 12 residues. Germline CDR1 reads SGHRS; CDR2 reads YFSETQ. The PCR made use of 60 Vbeta and 13 Jbeta primers. Measured with immunoSEQ multiplex PCR; TCRdb has only the in-frame clones, and not every one. The sample carries 200,000 to 250,000 clones, around four fifths recorded once. Regarding the study as a whole: The sole available immune exposure information was CMV serostatus. Across HLA loci, a later analysis found differing TCR association rates, with DRB1 most and HLA-C fewest. Altogether, 150 to 200 TCR beta chains were recorded as cytomegalovirus-associated. Sequencing depth across donors, presence/absence analyses assumed, was roughly uniform.

This clone was observed a handful of times. Its antigen is unknown. The genes are TRBV5-1 and TRBJ2-7, with a weak D call TRBD2 (5 bases). Sequencing was carried out using PBMCs. The receptor was isolated from a male donor in good health and CMV-seronegative. This chain's CDR3 is CASSGPGYEQYF. The DNA for the CDR3 is TGCGCCAGCAGCGGCCCGGGGTACGAGCAGTACTTC. The full variable domain, with the rest looked up from reference TRBV5-1 and TRBJ2-7, is KAGVTQTPRYLIKTRGQQVTLSCSPISGHRSVSWYQQTPGQGLQFLFEYFSETQRNKGNFPGRFSGRQFSNSRSEMNVSTLELGDSALYLCASSGPGYEQYFGPGTRLTVT.